These 6 T cell receptor beta chains share one sample of origin, sequenced in a study of chemoradiotherapy in HPV16-positive cancers. Sequencing was performed with immunoSEQ multiplex PCR; in TCRdb, only in-frame clones are kept and a portion is missing. This table holds some 29,000 clones, about 94% found once. This specimen consisted of blood, obtained from a patient who underwent chemoradiotherapy. The receptors were gathered from a human donor with HPV-associated anogenital cancer.

This chain connects TRBV7-9 to TRBJ2-1; 7 bases fit TRBD2. Germline V gene data show CDR1 as SEHNR and CDR2 as FQNEAQ (reference sequence). Trimming at V came to 1 base and at J to 12 bases, leaving 3 bases not matched to a gene. This CDR3 region has 12 residues. The CDR3 loop is CASSLGGGGQFF. CDR3 in DNA: TGTGCCAGCAGCTTAGGCGGGGGAGGGCAGTTCTTC.

This chain joins TRBV2 and TRBJ2-6, with a tentative D call TRBD2 (5 bases). V was trimmed by 5 bases and J by 3 bases, leaving 8 bases between them. Per the germline V gene, CDR1 is SNHLY and CDR2 is FYNNEI. The length of the CDR3 is 14 residues. CDR3 coding DNA: TGTGCCAGCAGTATCGGAGGTGGGGCCAACGTCCTGACTTTC. Translating gives CASSIGGGANVLTF.

The chain's CDR3 is CASSPRDSSETQYF. CDR3 sequence (DNA): TGCGCCAGCAGCCCAAGAGACAGTTCGGAGACCCAGTACTTC. The chain employs TRBV5-1 and TRBJ2-5; a possible D gene is TRBD1 (5 bases). This CDR3 comprises 14 residues. Trimming left V 4 bases short and J 5 bases short, with 15 bases between. Germline loops: CDR1 SGHRS, CDR2 YFSETQ.

The rearrangement links TRBV6-5 to TRBJ2-7; D perhaps matches TRBD2 (7 bases). The CDR3 runs to 15 residues. Trimming stripped 6 bases from V and 5 bases from J, with 20 bases between. In germline, CDR1 is MNHEY, CDR2 SVGAGI. CDR3 region: CASRPRGASVHEQYF. In DNA form, the CDR3 reads TGTGCCAGCAGGCCCCGGGGGGCGAGTGTCCACGAGCAGTACTTC.

The V call is TRBV27, the J call TRBJ2-3; 8 bases are shared with TRBD1. Germline CDR1 and CDR2: MNHEY and SMNVEV (reference sequence). The CDR3 extends over 15 amino acids. The J segment lost 2 bases and the V segment lost 5 bases, leaving 6 bases of the junction unmatched. This chain's CDR3 is CASSPGQAVTDTQYF. As DNA, the CDR3 is TGTGCCAGCAGTCCGGGACAGGCAGTCACAGATACGCAGTATTTT.

The CDR3 sequence: CASSQARISFPSGANVLTF. The DNA of the CDR3 is TGCGCCAGCAGCCAAGCTCGAATATCTTTCCCTTCTGGGGCCAACGTCCTGACTTTC. The V gene is TRBV4-3, the J gene TRBJ2-6; D is undetermined. From germline, CDR1 is LGHNA and CDR2 YSLEER. The V end lost 1 base, the J end lost 1 base, and 17 bases lay between the germline ends. The CDR3 totals 19 residues.